This TCR beta chain was retrieved from a study of cytomegalovirus exposure and HLA in healthy donors. Each of the donors was a healthy bone marrow donor. Donors were nominally healthy when sampled, though unrecorded immune exposures were likely. Study-level findings and limits: Analyses of presence and absence presupposed an approximately uniform sequencing depth across donors.

Germline values: CDR1 SEHNR, CDR2 FQNEAQ (reference sequence). V lost 5 bases and J lost 1, with 9 bases in between. The length of the CDR3 is 13 residues. Points on this clone: Its matching antigen is unknown.

PCR employed 60 Vbeta and 13 Jbeta primers. The protocol was immunoSEQ multiplex PCR, while the TCRdb copy is restricted to in-frame clones and leaves out a portion. The data contain about 140,000 clones, around 75% of them seen just once; the ten biggest clones take up about 3.1%. The V and J genes are TRBV7-9 and TRBJ2-7; D unclear. The sequence derives from a female donor in good health and CMV-seronegative. The source material was PBMCs. CDR3 nucleotides: TGTGCCAGCAGCCCTAGTTCTTCCTACGAGCAGTACTTC. Its protein is CASSPSSSYEQYF.